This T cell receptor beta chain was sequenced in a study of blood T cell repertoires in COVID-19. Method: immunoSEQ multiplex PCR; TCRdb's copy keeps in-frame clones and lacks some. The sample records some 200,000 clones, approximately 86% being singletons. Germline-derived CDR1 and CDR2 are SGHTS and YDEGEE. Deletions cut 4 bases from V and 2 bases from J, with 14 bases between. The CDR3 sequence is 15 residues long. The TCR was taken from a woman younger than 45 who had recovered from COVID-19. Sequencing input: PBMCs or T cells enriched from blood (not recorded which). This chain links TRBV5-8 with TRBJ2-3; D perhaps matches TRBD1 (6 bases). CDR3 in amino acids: CASSLNRVYTDTQYF. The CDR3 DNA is TGTGCCAGCAGCCTAAACAGGGTGTACACAGATACGCAGTATTTT.